The clone carrying this T cell receptor beta chain was observed at least ten times. Its target is not known. This sample was taken from a study of quantifying T cell responses using KT2 cells. Overall study: cDNA was made from DNase-treated RNA using alpha and beta constant primers. Findings and caveats of the study: KT2 clone alpha and beta sequence counts scaled linearly with input KT2 cell number.

Trimming took 2 bases from V and 3 from J; bases not matched to a gene: 2. CDR1 SGHTA and CDR2 FQGTGA come from the germline V gene. The CDR3 covers 14 residues. The cDNA 3' end received a ligated oligonucleotide with a UMI. First-round PCR used 4 to 5 cycles and beta primers RC1.1 and RC1.2 covering TRBC1 and TRBC2. From the second PCR onward, TCR alpha and beta chains were processed separately. TCRdb reprocessed the UMI-ligation and nested PCR reads with MiXCR, giving one entry per CDR3 protein. The profile shows under 35,000 distinct CDR3 sequences, 7.3% of them singletons. The clonotype comes from a human donor. Sequenced input: PBMCs spiked with cells of the T cell clone KT2. V and J are TRBV7-3 and TRBJ2-3; TRBD1 agrees at 7 bases. CDR3 sequence (DNA): TGTGCCAGCAGCTTAGAGGGGGCAACAGATACGCAGTATTTT. Translating gives CASSLEGATDTQYF.